The table lists the clone carrying this T cell receptor beta chain with many counts. What it binds is not known. This entry is derived from a study of CD8 T cells in ankylosing spondylitis. CDR1 is MNHEY, CDR2 SVGAGI, per germline. Trimming shortened V by 3 bases and J by 1 base, and 1 base separated the two germline ends. The CDR3 loop spans 13 amino acids. Study findings and constraints: From matched ankylosing spondylitis synovial fluid, disease-linked clones were reportedly recovered at significantly enriched levels. A TCR beta motif of fewer than 10 highly homologous variants seemed to mark ankylosing spondylitis blood. Disease-linked clones bore a CD8+ phenotype and were relatively rare in peripheral blood.

TCRdb processed the 5' RACE reads anew with MiXCR; each CDR3 protein has one entry. The sample records about 840,000 distinct CDR3 sequences, 10% to 15% being singletons. The sequenced sample was blood, either unsorted or a sorted T cell fraction (not recorded which). The V and J genes are TRBV6-5 and TRBJ2-6; D gene uncertain. The clonotype originates from a male donor with ankylosing spondylitis. This CDR3 reads CASSYSGANVLTF. The CDR3 nucleotides read TGTGCCAGCAGTTATTCTGGGGCCAACGTCCTGACTTTC.